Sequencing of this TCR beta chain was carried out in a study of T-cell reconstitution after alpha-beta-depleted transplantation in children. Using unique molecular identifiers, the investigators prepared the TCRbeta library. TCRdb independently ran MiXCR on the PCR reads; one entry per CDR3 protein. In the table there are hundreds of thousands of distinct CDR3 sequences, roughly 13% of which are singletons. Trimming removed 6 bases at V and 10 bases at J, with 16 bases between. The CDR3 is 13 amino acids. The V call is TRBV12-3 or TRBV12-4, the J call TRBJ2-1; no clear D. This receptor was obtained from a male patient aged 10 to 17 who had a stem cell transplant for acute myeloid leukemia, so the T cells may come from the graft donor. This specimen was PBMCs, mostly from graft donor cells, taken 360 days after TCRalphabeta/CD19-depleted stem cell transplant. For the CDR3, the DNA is TGTGCCAGCAGCCTAGATTCTGCAGAGGAGCAGTTCTTC. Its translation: CASSLDSAEEQFF.